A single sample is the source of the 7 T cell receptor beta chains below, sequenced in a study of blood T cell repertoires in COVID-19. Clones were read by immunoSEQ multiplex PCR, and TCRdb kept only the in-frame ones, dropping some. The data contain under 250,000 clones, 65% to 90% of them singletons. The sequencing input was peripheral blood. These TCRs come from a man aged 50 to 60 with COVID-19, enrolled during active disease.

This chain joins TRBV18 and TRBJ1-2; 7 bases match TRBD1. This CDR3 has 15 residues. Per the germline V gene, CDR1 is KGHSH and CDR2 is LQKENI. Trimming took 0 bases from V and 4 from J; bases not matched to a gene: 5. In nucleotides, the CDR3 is TGTGCCAGCTCACCACCGGGACAGAGACTCTATGGCTACACCTTC. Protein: CASSPPGQRLYGYTF.

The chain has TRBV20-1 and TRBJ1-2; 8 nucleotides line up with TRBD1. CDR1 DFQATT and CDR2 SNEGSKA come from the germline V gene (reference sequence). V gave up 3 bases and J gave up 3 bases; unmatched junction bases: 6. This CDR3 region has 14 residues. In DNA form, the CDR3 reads TGCAGTGCTAGTCAGGGGGCGGGATACTATGGCTACACCTTC. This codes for CSASQGAGYYGYTF.

CDR3 nucleotide sequence: TGTGCCAGCTCATCCCCGGGGAACACTGAAGCTTTCTTT. It yields the protein CASSSPGNTEAFF. The genes are TRBV18 and TRBJ1-1, with D unresolved. This CDR3 comprises 13 residues. CDR1 and CDR2 from the germline V gene are KGHSH and LQKENI. Trimming took off 5 bases at V and 1 base at J, with 8 bases between the two ends.

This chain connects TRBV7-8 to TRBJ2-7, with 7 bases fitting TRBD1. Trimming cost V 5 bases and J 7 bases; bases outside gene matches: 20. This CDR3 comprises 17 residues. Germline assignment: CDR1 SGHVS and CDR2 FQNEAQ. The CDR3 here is CASSPRSRQGGFGEQYF. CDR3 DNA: TGTGCCAGCAGCCCCCGTTCCCGACAGGGTGGATTTGGGGAGCAGTACTTC.

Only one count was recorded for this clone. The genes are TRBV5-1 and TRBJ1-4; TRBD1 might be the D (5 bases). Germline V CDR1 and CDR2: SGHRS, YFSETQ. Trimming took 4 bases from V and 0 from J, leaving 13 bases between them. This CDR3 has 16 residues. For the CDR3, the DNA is TGCGCCAGCAGCCGGGGAGGGGTTTCAACTAATGAAAAACTGTTTTTT. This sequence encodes CASSRGGVSTNEKLFF.

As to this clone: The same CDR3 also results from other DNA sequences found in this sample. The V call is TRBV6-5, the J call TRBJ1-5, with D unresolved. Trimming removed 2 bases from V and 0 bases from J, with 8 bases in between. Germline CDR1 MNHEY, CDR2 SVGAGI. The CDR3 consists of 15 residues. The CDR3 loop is CASSYSQNSNQPQHF. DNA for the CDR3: TGTGCCAGCAGTTACAGTCAGAATAGCAATCAGCCCCAGCATTTT.

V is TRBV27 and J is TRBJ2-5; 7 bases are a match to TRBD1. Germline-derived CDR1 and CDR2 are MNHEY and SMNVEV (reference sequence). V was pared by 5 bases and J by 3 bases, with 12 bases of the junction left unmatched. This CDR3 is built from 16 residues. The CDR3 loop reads CASSSTPGTAKETQYF. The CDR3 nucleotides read TGTGCCAGCAGTAGCACGCCCGGGACAGCTAAAGAGACCCAGTACTTC.